Below, 8 T cell receptor beta chains from the same sample are listed, as sequenced in a study of cytomegalovirus exposure and HLA in healthy donors. The PCR ran on 60 Vbeta and 13 Jbeta primers. Here immunoSEQ multiplex PCR was the method, and the copy in TCRdb shows in-frame clones only, minus some. The sample totals about 70,000 clones; its top ten clones hold 2.4%. The sample consisted of PBMCs. All receptors derive from a female donor in good health and CMV-seropositive.

The V gene is TRBV6-5, the J gene TRBJ1-2, with a tentative D call TRBD1 (6 bases). Trimming removed 2 bases at V and 8 bases at J, with 15 bases between. Germline CDR1 MNHEY, CDR2 SVGAGI. CDR3 length equals 14 residues. CDR3 sequence reads: CASSYERQGRGYTF. CDR3 coding DNA: TGTGCCAGCAGTTACGAGAGGCAGGGGAGAGGCTACACCTTC.

This chain joins TRBV6-4 and TRBJ1-1; 10 bases map to TRBD1. Per the germline V gene, CDR1 is MRHNA and CDR2 is SNTAGT. The CDR3 has 14 residues. J was trimmed by 8 bases and V by 2 bases; bases with no gene match: 5. For the CDR3, the DNA is TGTGCCAGCAGTGACGGAGACAGGGGGCTAGAAGCTTTCTTT. Amino acid sequence: CASSDGDRGLEAFF.

This chain links TRBV29-1 with TRBJ2-1, with 8 nucleotides matching TRBD2. The trim removed 7 bases at V and 4 bases at J, leaving 9 bases unmatched. Germline lookup yields CDR1 SQVTM and CDR2 ANQGSEA. This CDR3 is built from 14 residues. CDR3 sequence reads: CSAEAGGRYNEQFF. As DNA, the CDR3 is TGCAGCGCCGAGGCGGGGGGCCGTTACAATGAGCAGTTCTTC.

The rearrangement joins TRBV6-1 to TRBJ2-3; unclear D gene. Trimming left V 2 bases short and J 2 bases short, with 11 bases between. The CDR3 is 15 amino acids. The germline V gene has CDR1 MNHNS and CDR2 SASEGT. The CDR3 DNA follows: TGTGCCAGCAGTGAAACCGACATGCCCACAGATACGCAGTATTTT. This translates into CASSETDMPTDTQYF.

J is TRBJ2-5 and V is TRBV5-1, with TRBD1 matching over 12 bases. The CDR3 loop spans 15 amino acids. The germline CDR1 and CDR2 sequences are SGHRS and YFSETQ. V lost 3 bases to trimming and J lost 3 bases; unmatched junction nucleotides: 3. The CDR3 is CASSWGTGGEETQYF. CDR3 sequence (DNA): TGCGCCAGCAGCTGGGGGACAGGGGGCGAAGAGACCCAGTACTTC.

The chain is built from TRBV29-1 and TRBJ2-7; TRBD2 matches at 11 bases. With V trimmed by 6 bases and J by 2 bases, 15 bases remained unmatched. There are 17 residues in the CDR3. CDR1 is SQVTM, CDR2 ANQGSEA, per germline. The CDR3 is CSVGRGLAVPLAYEQYF. The CDR3 DNA is TGCAGCGTGGGGAGGGGACTAGCGGTTCCGTTGGCCTACGAGCAGTACTTC.

This chain links TRBV7-9 with TRBJ2-3; TRBD2 matches at 7 bases. Looked up from germline, CDR1 is SEHNR and CDR2 is FQNEAQ (reference sequence). The CDR3 length is 17 residues. The J segment lost 4 bases and the V segment lost 5 bases, leaving 15 bases of the junction unmatched. CDR3 in DNA: TGTGCCAGCAGCCCCCCCTTAGGGCGGGAGTTGGCAGATACGCAGTATTTT. It specifies CASSPPLGRELADTQYF.

This chain joins TRBV28 and TRBJ1-2, with D hard to call. V was trimmed by 2 bases and J by 5 bases, leaving 6 bases between them. The CDR3 extends over 12 amino acids. Per the germline V gene, CDR1 is MDHEN and CDR2 is SYDVKM. The CDR3 protein is CASSLNWYGYTF. The CDR3 nucleotides read TGTGCCAGCAGTTTAAACTGGTATGGCTACACCTTC.